The next 13 T cell receptor beta chains were all read from a single sample in a study of Ad26.COV2.S vaccination and SARS-CoV-2 variants. The method was immunoSEQ multiplex PCR; TCRdb's version includes in-frame clones alone and lacks a portion of them. Altogether about 350,000 clones are present, about 90% being singletons, with the ten largest covering around 4%. The material was peripheral blood, obtained after recovery from COVID-19. Receptors were obtained from a human donor who had recovered from COVID-19.

This clone has just one count. This chain links TRBV5-6 with TRBJ1-2; no reliable D call. This CDR3 has 14 amino acids. Germline lookup yields CDR1 SGHDT and CDR2 YYEEEE. The V end was cut by 7 bases, the J end by 2 bases, with 15 bases between. The CDR3 sequence: CASASPHSNYGYTF. Written as DNA, the CDR3 is TGTGCCAGCGCCAGCCCCCACAGCAACTATGGCTACACCTTC.

J is TRBJ2-3 and V is TRBV24-1; D not certain. Trimming stripped 0 bases from V and 5 bases from J, with 5 bases between. In germline, CDR1 is KGHDR, CDR2 SFDVKD. The CDR3 extends over 13 amino acids. The CDR3 here is CATSDLDVDTQYF. The CDR3 nucleotides read TGTGCCACCAGTGATTTGGACGTAGATACGCAGTATTTT.

This chain links TRBV6-5 with TRBJ1-5; 9 bases are a match to TRBD1. The CDR3 consists of 15 residues. In germline, CDR1 is MNHEY, CDR2 SVGAGI. The J segment lost 5 bases and the V segment lost 6 bases, leaving 8 bases of the junction unmatched. CDR3 in amino acids: CASSRGQGYDQPQHF. The CDR3 coding sequence is TGTGCCAGCAGCCGGGGACAGGGTTACGATCAGCCCCAGCATTTT.

For this clone: At the DNA level, this CDR3 is encoded by other sequences in the same sample as well. This chain connects TRBV19 to TRBJ2-7, with TRBD2 matching over 8 bases. This CDR3 contains 15 residues. V lost 2 bases to trimming and J lost 3 bases; unmatched junction nucleotides: 6. Germline V gene sequence: CDR1 LNHDA, CDR2 SQIVND (reference sequence). The CDR3 here is CASSIPTGTSYEQYF. CDR3 bases: TGTGCCAGTAGTATACCCACCGGGACTAGCTACGAGCAGTACTTC.

The chain employs TRBV3-1 (or the pseudogene TRBV3-2) and TRBJ1-2; unclear D gene. CDR1 LGHDT and CDR2 YNNKEL come from the germline V gene (reference sequence). CDR3 length: 12 residues. The ends were cut back, 4 bases at V and 5 bases at J, with 8 bases in the middle. Written as DNA, the CDR3 is TGTGCCAGCAGCCCCAACGCTTATGGCTACACCTTC. This codes for CASSPNAYGYTF.

The chain combines TRBV19 with TRBJ2-3; 13 nucleotides line up with TRBD2. The germline CDR1 and CDR2 sequences are LNHDA and SQIVND (reference sequence). The CDR3 runs to 16 residues. V dropped 4 bases and J dropped 2; count of bases not matched to a gene: 3. The CDR3 nucleotides read TGTGCCAGTAGTACGGGACTAGCGGGGACCACAGATACGCAGTATTTT. Protein sequence: CASSTGLAGTTDTQYF.

This clone was detected only once. V usage is TRBV12-5 and J usage is TRBJ1-4; D remains unclear. Trimming took 1 base from V and 7 from J, leaving 4 bases between them. This CDR3 contains 12 residues. CDR1 is LGHNT, CDR2 FRNRAP, per germline. The CDR3 sequence is CASGLAGEKLFF. CDR3 nucleotides: TGTGCTAGTGGTTTGGCTGGTGAAAAACTGTTTTTT. Full variable domain (rest looked up from reference TRBV12-5 and TRBJ1-4): DARVTQTPRHKVTEMGQEVTMRCQPILGHNTVFWYRQTMMQGLELLAYFRNRAPLDDSGMPKDRFSAEMPDATLATLKIQPSEPRDSAVYFCASGLAGEKLFFGSGTQLSVL.

This clone was observed a handful of times. CDR3 region: CASRGTAYGYTF. CDR3 DNA: TGTGCCAGCAGGGGGACAGCCTATGGCTACACCTTC. The J gene is TRBJ1-2, the V gene TRBV12-3 or TRBV12-4; 7 nucleotides align to TRBD1. The V segment lost 6 bases and the J segment 4 bases; nucleotides outside the gene matches: 2. The CDR3 extends over 12 amino acids.

With regard to this clone: One end of the junction varies from germline; a read error may be responsible. CDR3 sequence (DNA): TGTGCCAGCAGCGTAGAGGGGCCGTTC. It specifies CASSVEGPF. This sequence joins TRBV9 and TRBJ1-2, with D maybe TRBD1 (5 bases). Germline values: CDR1 SGDLS, CDR2 YYNGEE. CDR3 length equals 9 residues.

The chain links TRBV2 to TRBJ1-4, with D unresolved. V lost 8 bases, J lost 2 bases, and 9 bases lay in between. This CDR3 comprises 13 residues. The germline V gene encodes CDR1 SNHLY and CDR2 FYNNEI. CDR3 amino acids: CASHEYTNEKLFF. The CDR3 DNA reads as TGTGCCAGCCACGAGTATACTAATGAAAAACTGTTTTTT.

V is TRBV24-1 and J is TRBJ2-1; 8 nucleotides align to TRBD2. Trimming took 9 bases from V and 5 from J; bases not matched to a gene: 8. CDR1 and CDR2 from the germline V gene are KGHDR and SFDVKD. CDR3 size: 14 residues. The DNA for the CDR3 is TGTGCCACCGCCCCCCGGGGGGGAAACAATGAGCAGTTCTTC. Protein sequence: CATAPRGGNNEQFF.

The chain recombines TRBV12-3 or TRBV12-4 with TRBJ1-2; TRBD1 matches 7 bases. The CDR3 totals 13 residues. Trimming took 5 bases from V and 5 from J; bases not matched to a gene: 5. This chain's CDR3 is CASSLDRVYGYTF. The CDR3 nucleotides are TGTGCCAGCAGTCTAGACAGGGTTTATGGCTACACCTTC.

This chain connects TRBV4-1 to TRBJ2-7, with D perhaps matching TRBD1 (5 bases). Trimming removed 0 bases at V and 3 bases at J, with 12 bases between. There are 15 residues in the CDR3. Germline assignment: CDR1 MGHRA and CDR2 YSYEKL. CDR3 protein: CASSQDFRQGYEQYF. In DNA form, the CDR3 reads TGCGCCAGCAGCCAAGACTTTCGGCAGGGCTACGAGCAGTACTTC.